This T cell receptor beta chain was sequenced for a study of T cell responses to AZD1222 COVID-19 vaccine (dated by TCRdb to the early 2020s). Background for the entire study: AZD1222 recipients with second doses at about 4 weeks or about 12 weeks were pooled, because spike-specific TCR depth and breadth did not differ between schedules. A total of about 250 trial participants underwent TCR sequencing, of whom roughly 210 had received two doses of AZD1222 and around 25 had received two doses of the MenACWY control vaccine. Trial participants were enrolled by age into subgroups of 18-55, 56-69 and 70-plus years, and around 150, 28 and 57 TCR-sequenced participants, respectively, were included in these subgroups. Here is what the overall study found, with its caveats: In the small 56-69-year group, the increase in depth fell short of significance, most likely because of low power. Because no samples from the day 14 peak response were available, repertoires could be characterized only after the peak T cell response. Conclusions about previously exposed vaccinees were limited because only a handful of AZD1222 recipients were SARS-CoV-2 seropositive at baseline. Participants were mostly white British, with more females than males. The authors suggested clonal diversity may have been underestimated. Epitopes outside the regions mutated in the B.1.351 and B.1.1.7 variants were reportedly recognized by nearly half of the unique spike-specific TCRs. After two AZD1222 doses, both the breadth and the depth of spike-specific TCRs were significantly higher than at day 0 and than in MenACWY recipients. The whole spike protein was spanned by vaccine-associated CD4 TCRs, and dominant responses were seen in regions 160-218 and 743-854.

Including cysteine and phenylalanine, the CDR3 has 16 amino acids. Only the CDR3 portion is preserved as DNA: 48 bases, with reading frame beginning at the first base. The germline V gene specifies MNHNS as CDR1 and SASEGT as CDR2. Germline trimming: 0 bases from V, 1 base from J; junction bases outside gene matches: 1. Concerning this clone: The clone's antigen remains unknown. The input lacks base qualities; no much larger clone sits a single base away.

The intended sense of this specimen's time point label: baseline before first vaccination. The vaccinee samples were drawn from two UK trials, COV001 and COV002, one of which was a single-blind randomized controlled phase 2/3 trial testing AZD1222 (ChAdOx1 nCoV-19) in healthy adults. Trial participant PBMC samples were collected at day 0 and day 28 after the second dose for TCRbeta chain sequencing. The CDR3 regions of human TCRbeta chains were subjected to immunosequencing. The original pipeline was this. TCRs in the repertoires were matched against a reference library of SARS-CoV-2-specific TCRs that had been generated with the MIRA antigen-specificity platform. Breadth was defined as the fraction of unique TCRs that were SARS-CoV-2-associated, and depth was defined as the fraction of total T cells that were SARS-CoV-2-associated. Using the MIRA data, each spike-specific TCR was mapped to the spike region that the TCR reacts to and placed in a CD4 or CD8 class. Log10-transformed breadth and depth values were compared by one-way ANOVA with Sidak's multiple comparisons tests. Sourced from immuneACCESS, this table was stored by TCRdb with only in-frame sequences that have V and J called. A share of the clones is absent; for the studies checked, an unresolved V gene accounts for under half, and the remainder has no known explanation. Clone size and V and J calls were adopted from that table, with D and trimming inferred from the DNA. This sample lists 100,000 to 120,000 clones; less than 90% were detected once. In total, the top ten clones hold 1.5% to 2% of the sample.

This chain joins TRBV6-1 to TRBJ2-7, and 12 bases in between align with TRBD2. Sequences were derived from peripheral blood, sampled on day 0 of AZD1222 vaccination. The clonotype originates from an adult in good health. The CDR3 sequence is CASSEAGTSGSYEQYF. In nucleotides, the sequence is TGTGCCAGCAGTGAAGCGGGGACTAGCGGGTCCTACGAGCAGTACTTC.